This entry lists 11 T cell receptor beta chains sequenced from one sample in a study of T cells in Graves' hyperthyroidism and ophthalmopathy. Amplification of TCR beta CDR3 regions was performed using RNA transcripts as template. The HTBI primer set served for first-round RT-PCR of the TCR CDR3. Via MiXCR, TCRdb re-called the multiplex PCR reads, giving one row per CDR3 protein. Here the sample spans about 410,000 distinct CDR3 sequences, roughly 14% being singletons. The specimen sequenced was blood. Source of these receptors: a man aged 18-30 years with Graves' ophthalmopathy.

This clonotype appeared many times. This sequence joins TRBV2 and TRBJ2-3; D perhaps matches TRBD1 (5 bases). CDR1 is SNHLY and CDR2 is FYNNEI in the germline V gene. The V end was cut by 9 bases, the J end by 5 bases, with 9 bases between. The CDR3 is 11 amino acids. The DNA for the CDR3 is TGTGCCAGTGCCAGGGAAGATACGCAGTATTTT. This gives the protein CASAREDTQYF.

This clonotype occurred a few times. The J gene is TRBJ2-1, the V gene TRBV5-6; unclear D gene. The CDR3 runs to 17 residues. Trimming left V 4 bases short and J 10 bases short, with 27 bases between. The germline gives CDR1 SGHDT, CDR2 YYEEEE. The CDR3 spells CASSGWARAYYSREQFF. CDR3 DNA: TGTGCCAGCAGCGGCTGGGCTAGGGCTTACTATTCAAGGGAGCAGTTCTTC.

This clonotype was picked up a small number of times. The chain couples TRBV30 to TRBJ1-4; the match to TRBD1 covers 7 bases. J lost 6 bases, V lost 0 bases, and 7 bases had no gene match. Germline-derived CDR1 and CDR2 are GTSNPN and SVGIG (reference sequence). The CDR3 is 15 residues long. CDR3 bases: TGTGCCTGGAGTGTACGGGGCCAGGGGGATGAAAAACTGTTTTTT. It is translated as CAWSVRGQGDEKLFF.

This clonotype has at least ten counts. This chain links TRBV28 with TRBJ1-1; D unclear. Between the trimmed V and J ends, which lost 6 bases and 0 bases, there was a span of 11 bases. The CDR3 totals 14 residues. Germline V gene data show CDR1 as MDHEN and CDR2 as SYDVKM. CDR3 DNA: TGTGCCAGCAGGCTGGACGGATTGAACACTGAAGCTTTCTTT. Its protein is CASRLDGLNTEAFF.

The sample holds a few counts of this clonotype. The chain has TRBV19 and TRBJ2-6, with TRBD2 as a possible D gene (5 bases). The CDR3 length is 16 residues. The V and J ends lost 4 bases and 4 bases respectively, with 14 bases between them. Germline assignment: CDR1 LNHDA and CDR2 SQIVND (reference sequence). CDR3 bases: TGTGCCAGTAGTAGATCCGATGGGAGCGGGGCCAACGTCCTGACTTTC. This encodes CASSRSDGSGANVLTF.

This clonotype was seen more than once but under ten times. The gene calls are TRBV10-2 and TRBJ1-2; 10 nucleotides match TRBD1. The CDR3 has 15 amino acids. Looked up from germline, CDR1 is WSHSY and CDR2 is SAAADI. With 3 bases clipped from V and 6 bases from J, the junction kept 7 bases outside the gene matches. CDR3 sequence: CASSEVDRGRDGYTF. Written as DNA, the CDR3 is TGCGCCAGCAGTGAAGTCGACAGGGGGCGCGATGGCTACACCTTC.

The sample holds a few counts of this clonotype. The chain links TRBV19 to TRBJ1-1; TRBD1 might be the D (5 bases). CDR1 is LNHDA, CDR2 SQIVND, per germline (reference sequence). The length of the CDR3 is 15 residues. Trimming removed 5 bases from V and 1 base from J, with 14 bases in between. CDR3 sequence reads: CASSPRSQGNTEAFF. CDR3 coding DNA: TGTGCCAGTAGTCCTAGATCGCAGGGGAACACTGAAGCTTTCTTT. The full variable domain, with the rest looked up from reference TRBV19 and TRBJ1-1, is DGGITQSPKYLFRKEGQNVTLSCEQNLNHDAMYWYRQDPGQGLRLIYYSQIVNDFQKGDIAEGYSVSREKKESFPLTVTSAQKNPTAFYLCASSPRSQGNTEAFFGQGTRLTVV.

This clonotype was counted at least ten times. Here the CDR3 reads CASRTTGSYDNEQFF. CDR3 sequence (DNA): TGCGCCAGCAGGACTACAGGGTCCTACGACAATGAGCAGTTCTTC. This rearrangement joins TRBV5-1 to TRBJ2-1; D is possibly TRBD1 (6 bases). Between the trimmed V and J ends, which lost 5 bases and 5 bases, there was a span of 17 bases. Germline V gene lookup returns CDR1 SGHRS and CDR2 YFSETQ. The CDR3 covers 15 residues. The full variable domain, in which reference TRBV5-1 and TRBJ2-1 provide the parts outside the CDR3, is KAGVTQTPRYLIKTRGQQVTLSCSPISGHRSVSWYQQTPGQGLQFLFEYFSETQRNKGNFPGRFSGRQFSNSRSEMNVSTLELGDSALYLCASRTTGSYDNEQFFGPGTRLTVL.

This clonotype was seen only a few times. This sequence joins TRBV15 and TRBJ2-5, with TRBD1 identical over 9 bases. CDR1 is LNHNV, CDR2 YYDKDF, per germline (reference sequence). V lost 4 bases and J lost 4; bases outside the gene matches: 4. The CDR3 extends over 14 amino acids. This chain's CDR3 is CATSKTGGGETQYF. Here the CDR3 DNA reads TGTGCCACCAGCAAAACAGGGGGCGGAGAGACCCAGTACTTC.

The table lists this clonotype with many counts. The gene calls are TRBV7-2 and TRBJ2-1; 13 nucleotides align to TRBD2. The CDR3 length is 15 residues. Germline trimming cut 5 bases from V and 7 bases from J; bases unmatched to any gene: 5. Germline values: CDR1 SGHTA, CDR2 FQGNSA. In DNA, the CDR3 is TGTGCCAGCAGCCTAAGGACTAGCGGGAGAAATGAGCAGTTCTTC. This translates into CASSLRTSGRNEQFF.

This clonotype was detected ten times or more. V usage is TRBV2 and J usage is TRBJ1-4; D gene uncertain. Germline V gene lookup returns CDR1 SNHLY and CDR2 FYNNEI. The CDR3 contains 13 residues. V dropped 8 bases and J dropped 4 bases, with 11 bases sitting between them. The DNA for the CDR3 is TGTGCCAGCCTTGGACCGAGTAATGAAAAACTGTTTTTT. Protein: CASLGPSNEKLFF.